This T cell receptor (beta chain) was retrieved from a study of response to subunit inactivated influenza vaccine. TCRdb analysed the RT-PCR reads with MiXCR anew, one entry per CDR3 protein. The sample holds about 570,000 distinct CDR3 sequences, around 11% seen once. V shed 2 bases and J 15 bases; nucleotides not matched to a gene: 15. Germline CDR1 and CDR2: SNHLY and FYNNEI. This CDR3 contains 17 residues. The data also belong to a second study, concerning T cells expressing NK-cell markers. That study reports: Production of TCR beta cDNA relied on 5'RACE template switching with UMIs. Repertoire data for TCR beta were derived from sorted T cells (CD3+CD56+NKG2C+, CD3+CD56+NKG2C- and CD3+CD56-NKG2C+). Restriction of sorting to alpha-beta TCR T cells was accomplished in several experiments using an anti-gamma-delta TCR antibody. The CD3+CD56-NKG2C+ fraction of a handful of donors was likewise dominated by these clonotypes.

The sample consisted of PBMCs from blood, taken on the day of vaccination. The chain is built from TRBV2 and TRBJ2-1; 14 bases fit TRBD2. This TCR came from a man aged 45-65 years who received an inactivated influenza vaccine. CDR3 region: CASSERRTSGGPAGLFF. In DNA, the CDR3 is TGTGCCAGCAGTGAAAGGAGGACTAGCGGGGGGCCCGCCGGCTTGTTCTTC. The entire variable domain, with the rest obtained from reference TRBV2 and TRBJ2-1, is as follows: EPEVTQTPSHQVTQMGQEVILRCVPISNHLYFYWYRQILGQKVEFLVSFYNNEISEKSEIFDDQFSVERPDGSNFTLKIRSTKLEDSAMYFCASSERRTSGGPAGLFFGPGTRLTVL.